This entry is about one T cell receptor (beta chain). The sample belongs to a study of blood T cell repertoires in COVID-19. On the study more broadly: Sites in the United States, Italy and Spain provided acute and convalescent COVID-19 samples.

Only in-frame clones appear in the TCRdb table, and some are missing; sequencing was by immunoSEQ multiplex PCR. The sample lists 200,000 to 250,000 clones, approximately 88% occurring once. This CDR3 is built from 15 residues. Per germline, CDR1 MGHRA and CDR2 YSYEKL. J gave up 9 bases and V 4 bases, and 5 bases lay outside the gene matches. The V and J genes are TRBV4-1 and TRBJ2-1; TRBD2 aligns across 14 bases. This receptor was identified in a woman aged 25-40 years who had been exposed to COVID-19. Input material: PBMCs or T cells enriched from blood (not recorded which). The CDR3 bases are TGCGCCAGCAGCCCCGGGACTAGCGGGAGAGGTGAGCAGTTCTTC. This encodes CASSPGTSGRGEQFF.